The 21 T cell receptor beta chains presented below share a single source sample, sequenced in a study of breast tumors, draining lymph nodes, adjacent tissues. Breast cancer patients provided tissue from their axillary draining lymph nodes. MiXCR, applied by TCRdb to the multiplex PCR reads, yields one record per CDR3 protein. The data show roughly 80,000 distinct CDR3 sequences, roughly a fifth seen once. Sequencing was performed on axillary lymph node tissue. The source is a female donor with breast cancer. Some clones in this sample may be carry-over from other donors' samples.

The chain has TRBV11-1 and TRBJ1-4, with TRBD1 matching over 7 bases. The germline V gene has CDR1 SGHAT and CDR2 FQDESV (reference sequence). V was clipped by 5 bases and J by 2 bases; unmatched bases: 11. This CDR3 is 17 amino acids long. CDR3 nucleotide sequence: TGTGCCAGCAGCCGGACCGGGACAGTGCTCACTAATGAAAAACTGTTTTTT. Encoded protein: CASSRTGTVLTNEKLFF.

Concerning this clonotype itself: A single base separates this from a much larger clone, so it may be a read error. As DNA, the CDR3 is TGTGCCAGCGGCTTAGACAGAGGTTTTGGCTACACCTTC. Protein: CASGLDRGFGYTF. V usage is TRBV11-3 and J usage is TRBJ1-2; D possibly corresponds to TRBD1 (5 bases). Germline CDR1 is SGHNT and CDR2 is YENEEA. The CDR3 extends over 13 amino acids.

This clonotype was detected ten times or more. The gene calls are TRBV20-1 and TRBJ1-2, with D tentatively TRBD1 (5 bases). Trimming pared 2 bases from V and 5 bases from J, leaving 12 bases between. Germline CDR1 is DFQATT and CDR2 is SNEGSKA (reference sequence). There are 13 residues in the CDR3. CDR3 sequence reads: CSARQGIGYGYTF. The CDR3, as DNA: TGCAGTGCTAGACAGGGAATAGGATATGGCTACACCTTC.

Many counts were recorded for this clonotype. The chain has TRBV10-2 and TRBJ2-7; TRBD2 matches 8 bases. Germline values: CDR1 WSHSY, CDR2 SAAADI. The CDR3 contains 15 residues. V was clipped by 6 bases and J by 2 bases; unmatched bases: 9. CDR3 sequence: CASSGGGGNPYEQYF. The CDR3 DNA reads TGCGCCAGCAGCGGGGGGGGAGGGAACCCCTACGAGCAGTACTTC.

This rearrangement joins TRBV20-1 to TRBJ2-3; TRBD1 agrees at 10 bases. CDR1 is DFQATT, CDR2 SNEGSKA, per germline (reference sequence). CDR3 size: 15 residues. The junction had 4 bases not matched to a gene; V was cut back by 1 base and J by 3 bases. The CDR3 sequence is CSARGGQGRTDTQYF. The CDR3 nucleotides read TGCAGTGCTAGAGGGGGACAGGGGAGGACAGATACGCAGTATTTT.

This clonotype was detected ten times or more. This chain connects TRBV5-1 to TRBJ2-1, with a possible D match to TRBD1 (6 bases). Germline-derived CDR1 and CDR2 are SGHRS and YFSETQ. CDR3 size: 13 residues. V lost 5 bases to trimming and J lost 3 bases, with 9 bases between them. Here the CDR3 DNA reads TGCGCCAGCAGAGGACAGAACTACAATGAGCAGTTCTTC. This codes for CASRGQNYNEQFF.

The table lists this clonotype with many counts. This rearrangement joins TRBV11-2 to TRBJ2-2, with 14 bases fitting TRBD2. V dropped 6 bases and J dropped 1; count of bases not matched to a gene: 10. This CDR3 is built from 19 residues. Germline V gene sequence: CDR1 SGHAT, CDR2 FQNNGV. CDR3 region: CASRIKGLAGEGNTGELFF. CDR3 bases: TGTGCCAGCAGAATTAAGGGACTAGCGGGAGAGGGGAACACCGGGGAGCTGTTTTTT.

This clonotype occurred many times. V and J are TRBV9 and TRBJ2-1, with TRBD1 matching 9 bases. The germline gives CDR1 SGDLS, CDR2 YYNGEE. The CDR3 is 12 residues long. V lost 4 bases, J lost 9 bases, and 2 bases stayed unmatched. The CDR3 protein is CASSPGQGEQFF. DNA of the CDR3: TGTGCCAGCAGCCCGGGACAGGGTGAGCAGTTCTTC.

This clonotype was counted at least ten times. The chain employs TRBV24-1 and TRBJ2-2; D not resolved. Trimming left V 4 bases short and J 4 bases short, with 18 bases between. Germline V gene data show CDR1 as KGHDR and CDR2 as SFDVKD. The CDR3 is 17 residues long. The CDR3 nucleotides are TGTGCCACCAGTGACTTGAAATTCGGTCGTGGCACCGGGGAGCTGTTTTTT. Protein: CATSDLKFGRGTGELFF.

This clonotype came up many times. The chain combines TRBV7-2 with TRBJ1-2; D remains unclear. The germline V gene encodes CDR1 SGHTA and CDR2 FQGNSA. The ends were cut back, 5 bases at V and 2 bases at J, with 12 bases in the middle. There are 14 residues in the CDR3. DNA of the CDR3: TGTGCCAGCAGCCCGGACGGCCTCAACTATGGCTACACCTTC. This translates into CASSPDGLNYGYTF. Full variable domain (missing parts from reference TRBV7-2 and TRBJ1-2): GAGVSQSPSNKVTEKGKDVELRCDPISGHTALYWYRQSLGQGLEFLIYFQGNSAPDKSGLPSDRFSAERTGGSVSTLTIQRTQQEDSAVYLCASSPDGLNYGYTFGSGTRLTVV.

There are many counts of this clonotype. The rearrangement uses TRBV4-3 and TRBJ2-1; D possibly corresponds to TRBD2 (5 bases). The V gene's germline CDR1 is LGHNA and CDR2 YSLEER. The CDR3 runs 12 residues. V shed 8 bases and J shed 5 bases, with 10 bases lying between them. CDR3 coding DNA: TGCGCCAGCGTAGCGTCTAACAATGAGCAGTTCTTC. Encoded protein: CASVASNNEQFF.

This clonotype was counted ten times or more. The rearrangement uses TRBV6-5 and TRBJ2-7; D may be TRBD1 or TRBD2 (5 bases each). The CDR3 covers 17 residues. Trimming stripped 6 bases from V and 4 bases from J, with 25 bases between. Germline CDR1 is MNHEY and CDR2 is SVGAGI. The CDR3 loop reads CASSFRKGRLASYEQYF. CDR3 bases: TGTGCCAGCAGCTTCCGGAAGGGACGGCTAGCCAGTTACGAGCAGTACTTC.

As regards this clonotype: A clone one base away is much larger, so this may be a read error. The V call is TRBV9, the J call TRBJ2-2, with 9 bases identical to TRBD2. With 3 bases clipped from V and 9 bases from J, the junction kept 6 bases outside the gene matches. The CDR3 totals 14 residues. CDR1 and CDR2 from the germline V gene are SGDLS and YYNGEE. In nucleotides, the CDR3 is TGTGCCAGCAGCGGTAGCGGGAGTACCAGGGAGCTGTTTTTT. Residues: CASSGSGSTRELFF.

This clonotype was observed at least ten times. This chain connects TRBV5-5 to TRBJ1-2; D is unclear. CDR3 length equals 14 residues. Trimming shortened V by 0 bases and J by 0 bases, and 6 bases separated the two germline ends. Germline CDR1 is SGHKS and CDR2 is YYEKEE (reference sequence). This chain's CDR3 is CASSLDRTNYGYTF. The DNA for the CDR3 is TGTGCCAGCAGCTTGGACAGAACTAACTATGGCTACACCTTC.

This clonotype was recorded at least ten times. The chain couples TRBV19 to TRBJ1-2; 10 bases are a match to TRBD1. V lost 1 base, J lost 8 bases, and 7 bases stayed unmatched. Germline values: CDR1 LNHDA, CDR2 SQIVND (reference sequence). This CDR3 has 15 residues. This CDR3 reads CASSIGGQGTTGYTF. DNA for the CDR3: TGTGCCAGTAGTATAGGGGGACAGGGGACGACGGGCTACACCTTC.

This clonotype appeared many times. The CDR3 DNA reads TGCGCCAGCAGCGTTTATTCCGGGACAGGGGTGAATGAGCAGTTCTTC. Its protein product is CASSVYSGTGVNEQFF. J is TRBJ2-1 and V is TRBV5-1; 10 positions agree with TRBD1. CDR1 is SGHRS, CDR2 YFSETQ, per germline. Trimming removed 4 bases from V and 7 bases from J; junction bases left unmatched: 11. The CDR3 spans 16 residues.

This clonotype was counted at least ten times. CDR3 bases: TGTGCCAGCAGTTTGGGAGCGGGAGGGCCATACGAGCAGTACTTC. Translated: CASSLGAGGPYEQYF. V is TRBV27 and J is TRBJ2-7, with 10 bases that match TRBD2. This CDR3 has 15 residues. CDR1 and CDR2 (germline): MNHEY, SMNVEV (reference sequence). V lost 3 bases, J lost 4 bases, and 6 bases stayed unmatched.

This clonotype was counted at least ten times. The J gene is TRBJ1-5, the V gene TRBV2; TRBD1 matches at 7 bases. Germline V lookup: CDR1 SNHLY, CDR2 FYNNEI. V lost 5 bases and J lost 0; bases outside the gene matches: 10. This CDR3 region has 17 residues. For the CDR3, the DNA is TGTGCCAGCAGTTCAAGAGGGACAGCAATTAGCAATCAGCCCCAGCATTTT. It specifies CASSSRGTAISNQPQHF.

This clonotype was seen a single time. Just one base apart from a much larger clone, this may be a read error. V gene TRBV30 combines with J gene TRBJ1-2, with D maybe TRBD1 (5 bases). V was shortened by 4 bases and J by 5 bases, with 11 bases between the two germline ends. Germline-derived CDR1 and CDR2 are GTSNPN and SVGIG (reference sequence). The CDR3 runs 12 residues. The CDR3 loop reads CAWISDRYGYTF. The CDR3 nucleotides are TGTGCCTGGATCTCAGACAGATATGGCTACACCTTC.

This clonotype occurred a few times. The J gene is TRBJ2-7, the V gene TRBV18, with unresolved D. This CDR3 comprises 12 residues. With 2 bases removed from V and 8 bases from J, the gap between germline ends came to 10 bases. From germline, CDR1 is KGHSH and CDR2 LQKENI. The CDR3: CASSPDMGKQYF. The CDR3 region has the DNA TGTGCCAGCTCACCAGACATGGGCAAGCAGTACTTC.

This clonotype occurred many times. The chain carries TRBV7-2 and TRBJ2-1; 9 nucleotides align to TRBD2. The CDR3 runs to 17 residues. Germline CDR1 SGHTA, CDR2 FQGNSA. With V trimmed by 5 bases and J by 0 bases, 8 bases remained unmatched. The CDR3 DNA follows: TGTGCCAGCAGCCTTTTTCATAGCGGGAGCTCCTACAATGAGCAGTTCTTC. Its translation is CASSLFHSGSSYNEQFF.